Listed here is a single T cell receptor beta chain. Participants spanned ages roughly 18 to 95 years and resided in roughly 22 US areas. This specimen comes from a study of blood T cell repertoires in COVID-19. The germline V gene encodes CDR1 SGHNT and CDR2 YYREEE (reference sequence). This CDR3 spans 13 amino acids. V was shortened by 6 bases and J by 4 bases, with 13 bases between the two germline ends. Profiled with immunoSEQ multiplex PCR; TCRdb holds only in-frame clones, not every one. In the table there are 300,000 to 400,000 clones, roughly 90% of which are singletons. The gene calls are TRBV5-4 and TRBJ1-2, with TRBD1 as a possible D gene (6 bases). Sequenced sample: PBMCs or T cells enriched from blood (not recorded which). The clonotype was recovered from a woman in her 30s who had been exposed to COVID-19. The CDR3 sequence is CASKQGLGYGYTF. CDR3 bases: TGTGCCAGCAAACAGGGCCTCGGCTATGGCTACACCTTC.